The 7 T cell receptor beta chains below all came from one sample that was sequenced in a study of T cell changes during pregnancy in multiple sclerosis. Clones were sequenced by immunoSEQ multiplex PCR, and TCRdb holds only the in-frame ones, with some missing. The data show tens of thousands of clones, about 92% seen once. Sample: CD4+ T cells from peripheral blood mononuclear cells, taken in the second trimester of pregnancy. These receptors were collected from a female donor with multiple sclerosis, enrolled in a pregnancy study.

Here the CDR3 reads CASSPLDRARDTQYF. The CDR3 bases are TGTGCCAGCAGCCCACTGGACAGGGCGCGGGATACGCAGTATTTT. The V and J genes are TRBV7-8 and TRBJ2-3; 8 positions match TRBD1. Germline values: CDR1 SGHVS, CDR2 FQNEAQ. V lost 5 bases and J lost 6; bases outside the gene matches: 10. The CDR3 has 15 residues.

The chain is built from TRBV7-2 and TRBJ1-5; D perhaps matches TRBD1 (5 bases). V was trimmed by 5 bases and J by 4 bases, leaving 15 bases between them. The CDR3 consists of 15 residues. Germline CDR1 SGHTA, CDR2 FQGNSA. CDR3 nucleotide sequence: TGTGCCAGCAGCCTTCTTGGGGGGGGGAATCAGCCCCAGCATTTT. Residues: CASSLLGGGNQPQHF. The variable domain in full, with the rest retrieved from reference TRBV7-2 and TRBJ1-5, is GAGVSQSPSNKVTEKGKDVELRCDPISGHTALYWYRQSLGQGLEFLIYFQGNSAPDKSGLPSDRFSAERTGGSVSTLTIQRTQQEDSAVYLCASSLLGGGNQPQHFGDGTRLSIL.

The chain employs TRBV7-3 and TRBJ2-7; 9 nucleotides agree with TRBD1. V lost 5 bases, J lost 4 bases, and 6 bases stayed unmatched. The CDR3 extends over 14 amino acids. Germline CDR1 reads SGHTA; CDR2 reads FQGTGA. The CDR3 spells CASSADRGGYEQYF. The CDR3 DNA sequence: TGTGCCAGCAGCGCCGACAGGGGGGGGTACGAGCAGTACTTC.

J is TRBJ2-3 and V is TRBV28; 11 bases map to TRBD2. CDR1 is MDHEN, CDR2 SYDVKM, per germline. The CDR3 runs to 16 residues. V was pared by 8 bases and J by 1 base, with 8 bases of the junction left unmatched. The CDR3 loop is CASGETSGTGTDTQYF. The CDR3 DNA reads TGTGCCAGCGGAGAGACTAGCGGGACAGGCACAGATACGCAGTATTTT.

V gene TRBV4-1 combines with J gene TRBJ2-7; 14 nucleotides align to TRBD2. In germline, CDR1 is MGHRA, CDR2 YSYEKL. This CDR3 has 18 residues. J was trimmed by 5 bases and V by 1 base; bases with no gene match: 10. The CDR3 loop reads CASSQVDMGLAGVHEQYF. The CDR3 bases are TGCGCCAGCAGCCAAGTAGATATGGGACTAGCGGGAGTACACGAGCAGTACTTC.

The chain carries TRBV20-1 and TRBJ2-7; 8 nucleotides align to TRBD2. V lost 6 bases and J lost 6; bases outside the gene matches: 4. The CDR3 loop spans 11 amino acids. Per germline, CDR1 DFQATT and CDR2 SNEGSKA (reference sequence). The CDR3 is CSAGRGGEQYF. CDR3 coding DNA: TGCAGTGCCGGGAGGGGGGGCGAGCAGTACTTC.

The gene calls are TRBV19 and TRBJ1-1; no reliable D call. CDR1 is LNHDA and CDR2 is SQIVND in the germline V gene (reference sequence). Trimming cost V 5 bases and J 4 bases, with 14 bases left between them. The CDR3 is made up of 14 amino acids. The CDR3 region has the DNA TGTGCCAGTAGTGATTTTCGGAGTGGCACTGAAGCTTTCTTT. It is translated as CASSDFRSGTEAFF.